Listed below are T cell receptor beta chains from one sample, sequenced in a study of blood T cells in healthy people across ages. MiXCR, applied by TCRdb to the 5' RACE reads, yields one record per CDR3 protein. The profile covers fewer than 1.5 million distinct CDR3 sequences, with around two fifths appearing a single time and 7% to 9.5% taken by the ten largest. What was sequenced was blood. The receptors originated from a young woman in good health. The CDR3 runs from the conserved cysteine through the conserved F or W. A D gene is named only where the DNA matches it firmly. Clone size, where shown, is once, few, many, or a class for clones that have expanded.

J | D | V | size | DNA | CDR3
TRBJ2-3 | TRBD2 | TRBV5-5 | few | TGTGCCAGCAGTTCCGGACTAGCGGGATCTAGCACAGATACGCAGTATTTT | CASSSGLAGSSTDTQYF
TRBJ1-4 | NA | TRBV12-3/TRBV12-4 | NA | TGTGCCACCACAGATCAACAGGGCGGGGGTGAAAAACCGTTTTTT | CATTDQQGGGEKPFF
TRBJ1-2 | NA | TRBV5-6 | NA | TGTGCCAGCAGCTTGAGTCCGCCGAGAAGCTACACCTTC | CASSLSPPRSYTF
TRBJ2-7 | TRBD1 | TRBV7-2 | NA | TGTGCCAGCAGTCATGGGGGCGGGACAGGGTACTTC | CASSHGGGTGYF
TRBJ1-2 | NA | TRBV9 | few | TGTGCCAGCAGCCCTAACAATCCACAGGGTCCCTATGGCTACACCTTC | CASSPNNPQGPYGYTF
TRBJ2-1 | NA | TRBV29-1 | NA | TGCAGCGTTGAATTATCGGAGCACCCCCGTGAGCAGTTCTTC | CSVELSEHPREQFF
TRBJ2-1 | TRBD2 | TRBV7-8 | NA | TGTGCCAGCGCCTCTTATAGCGGGAGGGGGGATGAGCAGTTCTTC | CASASYSGRGDEQFF
TRBJ2-5 | NA | TRBV9 | NA | TGTGCCAGCAGCGTATATCAGGGGAGGGAGACCCAGTACTTC | CASSVYQGRETQYF
TRBJ2-3 | TRBD2 | TRBV5-6 | NA | TGTGCCAGCAGCTTAAGGACTAGCCGGAATACGCAGTATTTT | CASSLRTSRNTQYF
TRBJ1-1 | NA | TRBV2 | few | TGTGCCAGCGCCTACGAAGGAAACGAAGCTTTCTTT | CASAYEGNEAFF
TRBJ1-1 | NA | TRBV9 | NA | TGTGCCAGCAGCGCGGTGGACAGTTTGAACACTGAAGCTTTCTTT | CASSAVDSLNTEAFF
TRBJ2-5 | TRBD1 | TRBV27 | few | TGTGCCAGCAGTCACACCCGGACAGGGGGGATCCAAGAGACCCAGTACTTC | CASSHTRTGGIQETQYF
TRBJ2-1 | NA | TRBV12-5 | few | TGTGCTAGTGCTATGGACGGGTACAATGAGCAGTTCTTC | CASAMDGYNEQFF
TRBJ1-5 | TRBD1 | TRBV20-1 | NA | TGCAGTGCTAGTCGGGACAGGAATTGGGGCGGCAATCAGCCCCAGCATTTT | CSASRDRNWGGNQPQHF
TRBJ2-7 | NA | TRBV20-1 | few | TGCAGTGCTCAGAGACTCACGGGCCACGAGCAGTACTTC | CSAQRLTGHEQYF
TRBJ1-1 | NA | TRBV10-3 | NA | TGTGCCATCAGGGGGGCCAGGGGGAACACTGAAGCTTTCTTT | CAIRGARGNTEAFF
TRBJ2-1 | TRBD2 | TRBV15 | NA | TGTGCCACCAGCAGACGCAAAGGGACTAGCGGGAACAATGAGCAGTTCTTC | CATSRRKGTSGNNEQFF
TRBJ2-1 | TRBD2 | TRBV11-2 | NA | TGTGCCAGCAGCTTAGATCCGGGGACTAACTATGAGCAGTTCTTC | CASSLDPGTNYEQFF
TRBJ2-3 | TRBD2 | TRBV7-8 | NA | TGTGCCAGCAGCTTGACTAGCGGTCCTTCCACAGATACGCAGTATTTT | CASSLTSGPSTDTQYF
TRBJ1-2 | TRBD1 | TRBV13 | NA | TGTGCCAGCAGCCTGGAGGGACAGCCTTTCTATGGCTACACCTTC | CASSLEGQPFYGYTF
TRBJ1-2 | TRBD1 | TRBV20-1 | NA | TGCAGTGCCCCTTCGGACAGGGCCTATGGCTACACCTTC | CSAPSDRAYGYTF
TRBJ2-5 | NA | TRBV12-5 | NA | TGTGCTAGTGGTTTAACCCACCGACAGGACTACCAAGAGACCCAGTACTTC | CASGLTHRQDYQETQYF
TRBJ2-3 | NA | TRBV5-1 | NA | TGCGCCAGCATCGGTGGGGCTACAGATACGCAGTATTTT | CASIGGATDTQYF
TRBJ2-3 | NA | TRBV5-1 | few | TGCGCCAGTAGCCCCACGAAATTTTATTTGGGGACAGATACGCAGTATTTT | CASSPTKFYLGTDTQYF